Sequencing of this T cell receptor beta chain was carried out in a study of cytomegalovirus exposure and HLA in healthy donors. There are a few counts of this clone. What it binds is unknown. Use of 60 Vbeta and 13 Jbeta primers characterized the PCR. The assay was immunoSEQ multiplex PCR, and TCRdb's table has in-frame clones only and misses some. The sample holds approximately 100,000 clones, around three quarters seen once. Broader study findings: Productive rates of about 87% or about 30% were seen for most TCR beta V segments in an earlier analysis.

The receptor was isolated from a woman aged 45-65 years in good health and CMV-seropositive. Sequencing was done on a sample of PBMCs.

CDR3 protein: CASSDSRLPNEQYF. DNA of the CDR3: TGCGCCAGCAGCGATTCTCGACTCCCGAACGAGCAGTACTTC. This chain joins TRBV4-1 and TRBJ2-7; D call uncertain. The germline gives CDR1 MGHRA, CDR2 YSYEKL. V lost 5 bases and J 5 bases, leaving 16 bases between the germline ends. The length of the CDR3 is 14 residues.